A selection of T cell receptor beta chains follows, all from one sample in a study of blood T cell repertoires in COVID-19. Clones were sequenced by immunoSEQ multiplex PCR, and TCRdb holds only the in-frame ones, with some missing. The repertoire consists of 250,000 to 350,000 clones, with more than 70% occurring once and the leading ten covering around 10%. The sample comprised peripheral blood. The receptors come from a woman aged 25-40 years with COVID-19, enrolled during active disease. Both conserved end residues are trimmed from each CDR3. A D gene is named only where the DNA matches it firmly. Expanded clones are given a class, and other clones once, few, many or no size at all.

J | size | D | V | CDR3
TRBJ2-3 | . | TRBD2 | TRBV7-9 | ASSRTSGRSTDTQY
TRBJ2-3 | . | . | TRBV18 | ASSPRRGSDTQY
TRBJ2-7 | . | TRBD2 | TRBV5-1 | ASSLGTSGFYEQY
TRBJ1-2 | . | TRBD1 | TRBV9 | ASGRGTGVHGYT
TRBJ1-5 | . | TRBD1 | TRBV6-2/TRBV6-3 | ASSRTGDAAYSNQPQH
TRBJ2-5 | . | . | TRBV5-4 | ASSQRASWETQY
TRBJ2-7 | . | . | TRBV7-7 | ASSTYSGSEQY
TRBJ1-3 | . | TRBD1 | TRBV9 | ASSGGGGGSGNTIY
TRBJ2-2 | . | TRBD2 | TRBV7-2 | ASSSDGTSGTGELF
TRBJ2-7 | once | TRBD1 | TRBV6-6 | ASSYSFSGQGGEQY